This TCR beta chain stems from a study of T cell clonotyping in hematopoietic cell transplantation. With regard to this clone: Its specificity is not known.

Study-level points and caveats: Broader posttransplant TCR repertoire diversity was predicted by graft donor and pretransplant recipient Inverse Simpson Index values.

The assay was immunoSEQ multiplex PCR, and TCRdb's table has in-frame clones only and misses some. The data contain more than 15,000 clones, roughly 88% of them singletons. The CDR3 has 12 residues. CDR1 is SQVTM and CDR2 is ANQGSEA in the germline V gene. V dropped 6 bases and J dropped 2; count of bases not matched to a gene: 2. This chain joins TRBV29-1 and TRBJ2-3; 7 nucleotides agree with TRBD1. Sequenced sample: peripheral blood mononuclear cells. The clonotype originates from a man between 50 and 59 years old in good health. Some clones in this sample may be carry-over from other donors' samples. The CDR3 DNA reads as TGCAGCGTGGGGACAGTCACAGATACGCAGTATTTT. Protein: CSVGTVTDTQYF.